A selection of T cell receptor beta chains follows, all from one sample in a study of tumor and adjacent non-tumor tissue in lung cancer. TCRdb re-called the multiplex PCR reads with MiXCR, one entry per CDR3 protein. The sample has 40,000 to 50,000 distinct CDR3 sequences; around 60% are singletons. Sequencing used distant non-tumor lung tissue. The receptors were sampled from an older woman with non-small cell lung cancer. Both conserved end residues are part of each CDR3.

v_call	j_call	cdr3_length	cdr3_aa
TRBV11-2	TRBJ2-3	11	CASSLSDWQYF
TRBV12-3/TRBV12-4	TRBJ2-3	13	CASSPNLQDTQYF
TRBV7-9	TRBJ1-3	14	CASSLATFGNTIYF
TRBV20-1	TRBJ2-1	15	CSAREQHLHTNEQFF
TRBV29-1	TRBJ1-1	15	CSLEDGGRGDTEAIF
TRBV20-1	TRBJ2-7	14	CSASRDSISYEQYF
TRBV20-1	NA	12	CSASVGIQPQYF
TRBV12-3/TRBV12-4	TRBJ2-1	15	CASTFLNIYYNEQFF
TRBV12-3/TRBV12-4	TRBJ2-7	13	CASRGTGGYEQYF
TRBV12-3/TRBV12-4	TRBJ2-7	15	CASSPRGSGRSEQYF